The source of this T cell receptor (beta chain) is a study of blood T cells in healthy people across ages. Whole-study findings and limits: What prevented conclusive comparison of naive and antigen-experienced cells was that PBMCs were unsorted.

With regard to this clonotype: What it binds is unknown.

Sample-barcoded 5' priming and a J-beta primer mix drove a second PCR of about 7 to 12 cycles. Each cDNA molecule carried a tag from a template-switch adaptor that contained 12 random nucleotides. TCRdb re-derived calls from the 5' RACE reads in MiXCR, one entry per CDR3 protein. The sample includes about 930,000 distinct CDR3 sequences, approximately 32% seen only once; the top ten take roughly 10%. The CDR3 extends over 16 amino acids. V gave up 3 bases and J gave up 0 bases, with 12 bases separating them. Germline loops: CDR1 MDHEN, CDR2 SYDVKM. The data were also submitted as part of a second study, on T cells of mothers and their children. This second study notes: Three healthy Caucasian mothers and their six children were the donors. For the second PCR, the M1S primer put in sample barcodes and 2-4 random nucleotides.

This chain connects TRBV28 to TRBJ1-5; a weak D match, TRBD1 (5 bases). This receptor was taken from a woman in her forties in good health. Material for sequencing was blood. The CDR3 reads CASSFHDRNSNQPQHF. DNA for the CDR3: TGTGCCAGCAGTTTCCACGACAGAAATAGCAATCAGCCCCAGCATTTT.